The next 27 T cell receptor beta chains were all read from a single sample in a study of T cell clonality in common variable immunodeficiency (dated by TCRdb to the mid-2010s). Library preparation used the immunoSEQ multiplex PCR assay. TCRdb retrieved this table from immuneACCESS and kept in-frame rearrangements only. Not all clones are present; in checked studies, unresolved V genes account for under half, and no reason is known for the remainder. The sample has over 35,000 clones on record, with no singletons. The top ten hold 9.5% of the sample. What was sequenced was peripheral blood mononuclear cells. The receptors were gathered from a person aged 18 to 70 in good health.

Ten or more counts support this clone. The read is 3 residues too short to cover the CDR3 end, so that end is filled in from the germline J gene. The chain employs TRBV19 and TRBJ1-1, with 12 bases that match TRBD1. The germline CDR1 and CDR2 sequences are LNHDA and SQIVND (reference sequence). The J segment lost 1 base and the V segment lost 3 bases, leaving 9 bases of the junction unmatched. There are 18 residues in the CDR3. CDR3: CASSILKGQGAGNTEAFF. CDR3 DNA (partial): TGTGCCAGTAGTATTTTGAAGGGACAGGGGGCCGGGAACACTGAA.

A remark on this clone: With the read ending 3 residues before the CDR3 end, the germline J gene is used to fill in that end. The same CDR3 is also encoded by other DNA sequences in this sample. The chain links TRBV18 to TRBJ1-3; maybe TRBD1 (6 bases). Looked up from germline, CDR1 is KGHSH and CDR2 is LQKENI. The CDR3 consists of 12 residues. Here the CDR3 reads CASSPPDRIIYF. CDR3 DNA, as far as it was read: TGTGCCAGCTCACCACCTGACAGGATC.

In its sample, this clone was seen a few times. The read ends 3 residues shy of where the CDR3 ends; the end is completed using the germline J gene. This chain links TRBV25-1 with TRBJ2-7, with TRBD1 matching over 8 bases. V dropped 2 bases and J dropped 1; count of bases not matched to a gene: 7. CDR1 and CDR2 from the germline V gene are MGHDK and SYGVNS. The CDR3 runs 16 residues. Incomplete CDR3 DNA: TGTGCCAGCAGTGAAAGTGGACAGGGTGGATCCTACGAG. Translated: CASSESGQGGSYE. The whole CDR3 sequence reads CASSESGQGGSYEQYF.

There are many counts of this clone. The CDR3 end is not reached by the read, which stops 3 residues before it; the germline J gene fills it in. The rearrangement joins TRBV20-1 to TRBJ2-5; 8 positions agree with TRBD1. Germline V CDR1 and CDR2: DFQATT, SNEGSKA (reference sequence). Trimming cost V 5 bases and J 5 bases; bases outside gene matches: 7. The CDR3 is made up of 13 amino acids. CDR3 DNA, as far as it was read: TGCAGTGCTCTACACAGGGGGGCGGAGACC. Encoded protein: CSALHRGAET. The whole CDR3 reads CSALHRGAETQYF.

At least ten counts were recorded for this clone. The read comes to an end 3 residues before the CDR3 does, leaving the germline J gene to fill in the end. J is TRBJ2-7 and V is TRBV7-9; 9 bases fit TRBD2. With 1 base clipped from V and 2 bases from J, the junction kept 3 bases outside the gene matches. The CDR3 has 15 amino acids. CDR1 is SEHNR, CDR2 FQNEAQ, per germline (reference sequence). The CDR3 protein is CASSLGSSGTYEQYF. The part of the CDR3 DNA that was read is TGTGCCAGCAGCTTAGGTTCTAGCGGGACCTACGAG.

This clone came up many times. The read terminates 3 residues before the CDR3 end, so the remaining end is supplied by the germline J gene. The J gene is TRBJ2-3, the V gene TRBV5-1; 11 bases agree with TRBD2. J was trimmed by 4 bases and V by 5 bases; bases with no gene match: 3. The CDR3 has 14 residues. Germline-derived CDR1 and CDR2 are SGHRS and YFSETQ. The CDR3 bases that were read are TGCGCCAGCAGAATACTAGCGGGAGCAGATACG. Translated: CASRILAGADT. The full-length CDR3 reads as CASRILAGADTQYF. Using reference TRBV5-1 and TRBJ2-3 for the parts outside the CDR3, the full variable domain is KAGVTQTPRYLIKTRGQQVTLSCSPISGHRSVSWYQQTPGQGLQFLFEYFSETQRNKGNFPGRFSGRQFSNSRSEMNVSTLELGDSALYLCASRILAGADTQYFGPGTRLTVL.

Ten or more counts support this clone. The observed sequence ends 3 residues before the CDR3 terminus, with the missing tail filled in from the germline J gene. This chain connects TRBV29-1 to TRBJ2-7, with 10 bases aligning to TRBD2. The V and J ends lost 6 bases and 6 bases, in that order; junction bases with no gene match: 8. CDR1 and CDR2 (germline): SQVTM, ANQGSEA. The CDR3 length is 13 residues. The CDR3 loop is CSVTSGNPPEQYF. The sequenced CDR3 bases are TGCAGCGTAACTAGCGGGAATCCGCCCGAG.

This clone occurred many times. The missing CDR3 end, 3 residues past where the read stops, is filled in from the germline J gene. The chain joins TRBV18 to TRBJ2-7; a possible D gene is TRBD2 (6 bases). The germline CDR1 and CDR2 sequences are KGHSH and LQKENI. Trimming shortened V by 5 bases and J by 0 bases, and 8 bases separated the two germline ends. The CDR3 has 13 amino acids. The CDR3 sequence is CASSSAGSYEQYF. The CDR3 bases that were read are TGTGCCAGCTCATCAGCGGGCTCCTACGAG.

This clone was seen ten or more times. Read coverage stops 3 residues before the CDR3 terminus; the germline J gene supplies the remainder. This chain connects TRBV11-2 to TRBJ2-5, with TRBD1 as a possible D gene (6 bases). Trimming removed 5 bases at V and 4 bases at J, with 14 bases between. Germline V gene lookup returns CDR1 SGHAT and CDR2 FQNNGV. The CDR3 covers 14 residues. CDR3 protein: CASSAWNRVETQYF. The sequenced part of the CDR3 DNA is TGTGCCAGCAGCGCATGGAACAGGGTAGAGACC.

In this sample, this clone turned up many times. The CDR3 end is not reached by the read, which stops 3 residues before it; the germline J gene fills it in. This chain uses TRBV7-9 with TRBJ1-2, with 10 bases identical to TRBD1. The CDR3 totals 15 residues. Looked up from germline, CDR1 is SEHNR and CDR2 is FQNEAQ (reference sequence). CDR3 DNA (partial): TGTGCCAGCAGCTCAGGAGGCGGGACAGGGGACGGC. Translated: CASSSGGGTGDG. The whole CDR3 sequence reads CASSSGGGTGDGYTF. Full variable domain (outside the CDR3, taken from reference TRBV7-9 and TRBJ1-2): DTGVSQNPRHKITKRGQNVTFRCDPISEHNRLYWYRQTLGQGPEFLTYFQNEAQLEKSRLLSDRFSAERPKGSFSTLEIQRTEQGDSAMYLCASSSGGGTGDGYTFGSGTRLTVV.

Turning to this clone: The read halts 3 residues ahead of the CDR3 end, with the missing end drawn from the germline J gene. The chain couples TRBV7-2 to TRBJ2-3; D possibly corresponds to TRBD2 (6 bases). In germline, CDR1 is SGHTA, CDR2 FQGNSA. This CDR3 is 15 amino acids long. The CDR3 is CASSPGGLAQETQYF. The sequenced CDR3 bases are TGTGCCAGCAGCCCTGGGGGACTTGCGCAAGAGACG.

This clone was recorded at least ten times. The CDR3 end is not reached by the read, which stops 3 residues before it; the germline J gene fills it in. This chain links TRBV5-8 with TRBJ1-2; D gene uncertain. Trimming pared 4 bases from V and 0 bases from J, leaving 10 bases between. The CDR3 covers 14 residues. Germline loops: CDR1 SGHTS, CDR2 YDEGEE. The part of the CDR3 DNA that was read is TGTGCCAGCAGCGTGGCGGGTTCTAACTATGGC. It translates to CASSVAGSNYG. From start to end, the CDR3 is CASSVAGSNYGYTF. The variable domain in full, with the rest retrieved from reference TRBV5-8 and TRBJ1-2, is EAGVTQSPTHLIKTRGQQATLRCSPISGHTSVYWYQQALGLGLQFLLWYDEGEERNRGNFPPRFSGRQFPNYSSELNVNALELEDSALYLCASSVAGSNYGYTFGSGTRLTVV.

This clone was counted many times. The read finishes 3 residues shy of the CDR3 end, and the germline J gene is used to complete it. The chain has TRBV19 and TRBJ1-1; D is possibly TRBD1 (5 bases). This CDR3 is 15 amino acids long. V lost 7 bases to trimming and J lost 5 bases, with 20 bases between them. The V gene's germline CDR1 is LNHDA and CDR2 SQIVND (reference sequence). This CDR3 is CASTLGGGAWTEAFF. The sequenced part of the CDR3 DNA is TGTGCCAGTACCCTCGGGGGAGGGGCTTGGACTGAA.

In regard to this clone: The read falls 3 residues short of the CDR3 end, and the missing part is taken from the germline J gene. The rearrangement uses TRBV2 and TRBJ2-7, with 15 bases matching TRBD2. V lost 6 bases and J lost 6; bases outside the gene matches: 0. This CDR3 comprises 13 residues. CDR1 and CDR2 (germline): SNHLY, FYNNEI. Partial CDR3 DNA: TGTGCCAGCAGGGGACTAGCGGGAGGCGAG. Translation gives CASRGLAGGE. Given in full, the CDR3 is CASRGLAGGEQYF.

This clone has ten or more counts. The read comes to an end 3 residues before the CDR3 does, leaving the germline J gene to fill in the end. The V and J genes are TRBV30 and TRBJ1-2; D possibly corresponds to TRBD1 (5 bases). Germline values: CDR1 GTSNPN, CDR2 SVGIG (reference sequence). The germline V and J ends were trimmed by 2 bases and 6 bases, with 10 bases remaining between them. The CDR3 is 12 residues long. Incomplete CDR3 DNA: TGTGCCTGGAGTATAGGGGCGGATGGC. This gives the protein CAWSIGADG. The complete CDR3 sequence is CAWSIGADGYTF.

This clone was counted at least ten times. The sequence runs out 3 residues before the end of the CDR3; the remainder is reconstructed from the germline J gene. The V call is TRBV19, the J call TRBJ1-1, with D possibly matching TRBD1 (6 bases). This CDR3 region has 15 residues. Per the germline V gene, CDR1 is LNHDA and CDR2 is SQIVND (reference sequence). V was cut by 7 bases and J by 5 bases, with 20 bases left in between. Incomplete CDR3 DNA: TGTGCCAGTACCCCCCCTGGGCGGCAGGGGACTGAA. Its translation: CASTPPGRQGTE. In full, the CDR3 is CASTPPGRQGTEAFF.

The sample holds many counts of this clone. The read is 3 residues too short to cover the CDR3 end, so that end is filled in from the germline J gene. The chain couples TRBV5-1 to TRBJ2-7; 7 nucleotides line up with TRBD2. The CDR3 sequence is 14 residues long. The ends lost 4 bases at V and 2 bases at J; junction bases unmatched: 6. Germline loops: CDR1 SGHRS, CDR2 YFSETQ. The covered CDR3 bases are TGCGCCAGCAGCCTATCTAGCGGAACCTACGAG. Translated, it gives CASSLSSGTYE. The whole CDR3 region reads CASSLSSGTYEQYF.

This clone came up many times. CDR3 in amino acids: CASSIGQGVNYGYTF. The covered CDR3 bases are TGCGCCAGCAGCATAGGACAGGGGGTAAACTATGGC. This sequence joins TRBV5-1 and TRBJ1-2, with 10 bases matching TRBD1. The read ends 3 residues before the CDR3 terminus; that terminus is restored from the germline J gene. Trimming at V came to 4 bases and at J to 2 bases, leaving 5 bases not matched to a gene. The germline V gene encodes CDR1 SGHRS and CDR2 YFSETQ. The CDR3 covers 15 residues.

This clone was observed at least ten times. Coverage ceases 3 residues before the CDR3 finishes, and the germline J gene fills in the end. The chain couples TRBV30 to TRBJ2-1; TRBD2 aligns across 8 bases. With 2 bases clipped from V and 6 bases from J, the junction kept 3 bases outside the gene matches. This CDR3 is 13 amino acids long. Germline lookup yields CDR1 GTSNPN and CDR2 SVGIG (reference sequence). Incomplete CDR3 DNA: TGTGCCTGGAGTACCCTAGCGGGCAATGAG. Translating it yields CAWSTLAGNE. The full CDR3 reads CAWSTLAGNEQFF.

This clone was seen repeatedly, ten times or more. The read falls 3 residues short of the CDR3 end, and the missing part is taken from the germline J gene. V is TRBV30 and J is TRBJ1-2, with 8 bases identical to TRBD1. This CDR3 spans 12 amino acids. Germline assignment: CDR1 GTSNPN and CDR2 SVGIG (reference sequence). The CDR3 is CAWRDSGTGYTF. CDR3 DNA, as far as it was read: TGTGCCTGGAGGGACTCCGGGACAGGA.

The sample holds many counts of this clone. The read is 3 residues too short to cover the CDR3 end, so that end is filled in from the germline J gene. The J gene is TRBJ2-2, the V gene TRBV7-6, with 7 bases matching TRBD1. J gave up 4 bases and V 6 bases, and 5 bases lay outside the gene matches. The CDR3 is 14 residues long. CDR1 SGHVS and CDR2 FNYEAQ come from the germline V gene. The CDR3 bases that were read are TGTGCCAGCAGTACGACAGGGTCCACCGGGGAG. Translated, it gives CASSTTGSTGE. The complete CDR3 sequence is CASSTTGSTGELFF.

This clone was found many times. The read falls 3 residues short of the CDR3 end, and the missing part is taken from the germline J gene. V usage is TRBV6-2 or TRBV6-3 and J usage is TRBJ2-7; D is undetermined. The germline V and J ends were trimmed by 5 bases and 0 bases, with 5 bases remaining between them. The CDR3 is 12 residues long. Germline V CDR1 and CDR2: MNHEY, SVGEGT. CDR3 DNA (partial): TGTGCCAGCAGTCCCCTCTCCTACGAG. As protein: CASSPLSYE. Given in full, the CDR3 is CASSPLSYEQYF.

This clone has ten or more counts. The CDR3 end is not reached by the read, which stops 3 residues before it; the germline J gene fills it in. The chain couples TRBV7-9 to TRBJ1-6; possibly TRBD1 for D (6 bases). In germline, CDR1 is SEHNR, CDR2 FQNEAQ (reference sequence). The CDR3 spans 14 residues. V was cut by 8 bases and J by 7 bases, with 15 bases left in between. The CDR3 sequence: CASGRQASNSPLHF. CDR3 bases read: TGTGCCAGCGGCCGACAGGCCTCGAATTCACCC.

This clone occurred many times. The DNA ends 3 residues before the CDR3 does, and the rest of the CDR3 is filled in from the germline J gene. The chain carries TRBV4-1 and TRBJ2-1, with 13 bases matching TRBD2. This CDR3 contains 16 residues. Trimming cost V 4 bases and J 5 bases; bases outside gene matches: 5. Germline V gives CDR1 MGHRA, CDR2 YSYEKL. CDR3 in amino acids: CASSRGLAGVDNEQFF. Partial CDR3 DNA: TGCGCCAGCAGCCGAGGACTAGCGGGAGTGGACAATGAG.

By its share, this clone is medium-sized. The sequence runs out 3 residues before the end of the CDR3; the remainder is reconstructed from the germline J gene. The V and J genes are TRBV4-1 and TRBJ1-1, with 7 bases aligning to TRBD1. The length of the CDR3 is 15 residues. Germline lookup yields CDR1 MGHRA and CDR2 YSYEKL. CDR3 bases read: TGCGCCAGCAGCCAAACCGGGACAGAAAATGTAGGA. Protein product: CASSQTGTENVG. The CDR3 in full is CASSQTGTENVGAFF.

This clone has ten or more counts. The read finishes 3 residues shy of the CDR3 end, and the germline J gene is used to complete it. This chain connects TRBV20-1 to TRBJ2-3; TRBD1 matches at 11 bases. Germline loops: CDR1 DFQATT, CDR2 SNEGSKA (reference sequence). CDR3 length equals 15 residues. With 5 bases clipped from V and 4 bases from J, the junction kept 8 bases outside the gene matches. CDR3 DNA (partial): TGCAGTGCTGCGGGACAGGGGGGGTTGCCAGATACG. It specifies CSAAGQGGLPDT. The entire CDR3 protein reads CSAAGQGGLPDTQYF.

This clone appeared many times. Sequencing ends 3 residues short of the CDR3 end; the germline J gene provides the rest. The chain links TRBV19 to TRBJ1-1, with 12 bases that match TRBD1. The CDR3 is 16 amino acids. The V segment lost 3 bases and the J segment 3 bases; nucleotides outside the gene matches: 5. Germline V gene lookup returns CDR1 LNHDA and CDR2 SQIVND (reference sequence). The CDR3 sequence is CASSIWDRGRDTEAFF. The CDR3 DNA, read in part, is TGTGCCAGTAGTATCTGGGACAGGGGGCGGGACACTGAA.